Listed below are T cell receptor beta chains from one sample, sequenced in a study of early T cells in non-severe SARS-CoV-2 infection. TCRdb analysed the 5' RACE reads with MiXCR anew, one entry per CDR3 protein. The sample has more than 65,000 distinct CDR3 sequences, roughly 4.9% seen once. The source material was whole blood, sampled at baseline. The receptors derive from an adult who was a healthcare worker with PCR-confirmed SARS-CoV-2 infection or an uninfected control (not recorded which). The donor label of this sample is uncertain. Both conserved end residues are part of each CDR3. Each record gives: clone size, V gene, D gene, J gene, CDR3 protein, CDR3 DNA. A D gene is named only where the DNA matches it firmly. Clone sizes are given selectively: once, few, many, or a class where the clone is expanded.

many,TRBV20-1,TRBD1,TRBJ1-5,CSASSGQGVQPQHF,TGCAGTGCTAGTTCCGGACAGGGGGTTCAGCCCCAGCATTTT
many,TRBV11-1,.,TRBJ2-5,CASSLLPSKETQYF,TGTGCCAGCAGCTTATTACCATCTAAAGAGACCCAGTACTTC
many,TRBV7-3,.,TRBJ2-2,CASSLSRNTGELFF,TGTGCCAGCAGCTTATCGAGAAACACCGGGGAGCTGTTTTTT
.,TRBV3-1,.,TRBJ1-1,CASSPPIGMNTEAFF,TGTGCCAGCAGCCCTCCAATTGGGATGAACACTGAAGCTTTCTTT
few,TRBV28,.,TRBJ2-5,CASTLGGRYQETQYF,TGTGCCAGCACTCTGGGGGGGCGTTACCAAGAGACCCAGTACTTC
many,TRBV6-4,.,TRBJ1-3,CASTDAGLTASENTIYF,TGTGCCAGCACGGACGCGGGGTTAACAGCCTCTGAAAACACCATATATTTT
many,TRBV7-2,.,TRBJ2-5,CASTLTLKETQYF,TGTGCCAGCACCCTGACGCTTAAAGAGACCCAGTACTTC
many,TRBV7-9,TRBD1,TRBJ2-7,CASRRQGVGTAVSYEQYF,TGTGCCAGCAGGCGACAGGGGGTGGGCACGGCGGTCTCCTACGAGCAGTACTTC
.,TRBV3-1,.,TRBJ2-3,CASSQDAGTKADTQYF,TGTGCCAGCAGCCAAGATGCAGGGACGAAAGCAGATACGCAGTATTTT
many,TRBV5-1,.,TRBJ2-3,CASSSGQITDTQYF,TGCGCCAGCAGCTCTGGACAGATCACAGATACGCAGTATTTT
many,TRBV20-1,.,TRBJ1-3,CSATQGTGNTIYF,TGCAGTGCTACGCAGGGAACTGGAAACACCATATATTTT
few,TRBV21-1,.,TRBJ2-2,CASRTGGHTGELFF,TGTGCCAGCAGGACAGGGGGTCACACCGGGGAGCTGTTTTTT
few,TRBV7-2,.,TRBJ2-7,CASGRNRAPYEQYF,TGTGCCAGCGGGAGAAACAGGGCCCCCTACGAGCAGTACTTC
many,TRBV4-1,.,TRBJ1-6,CASSQDGRSPLHF,TGCGCCAGCAGCCAAGATGGGAGGTCACCCCTCCACTTT
.,TRBV7-8,.,TRBJ1-6,CASSLMDAKNSPLHF,TGTGCCAGCAGCTTAATGGATGCCAAAAATTCACCCCTCCACTTT
.,TRBV12-5,.,TRBJ2-7,CASGQGSPYEQYF,TGTGCTAGTGGACAGGGCTCCCCCTACGAGCAGTACTTC
few,TRBV19,.,TRBJ1-2,CASSIVFGAWGYTF,TGTGCCAGTAGTATAGTTTTTGGGGCCTGGGGCTACACCTTC
few,TRBV6-2/TRBV6-3,.,TRBJ1-2,CASSSPQAGDYGYTF,TGTGCCAGCAGTTCCCCCCAGGCCGGAGACTATGGCTACACCTTC
many,TRBV6-4,.,TRBJ1-1,CASSLSREVTEAFF,TGTGCCAGCAGCTTAAGTAGGGAGGTCACTGAAGCTTTCTTT
.,TRBV18,TRBD1,TRBJ2-3,CASSPTGQRTDTQYF,TGTGCCAGCTCACCCACGGGACAGCGCACAGATACGCAGTATTTT
many,TRBV28,.,TRBJ1-6,CASSLSGFSDSPLHF,TGTGCCAGCAGTTTATCAGGGTTTTCAGATTCACCCCTCCACTTT
many,TRBV4-3,TRBD1,TRBJ1-1,CASSHTQGETEAFF,TGCGCCAGCAGCCACACACAGGGGGAGACTGAAGCTTTCTTT
many,TRBV5-1,.,TRBJ2-2,CASSLGRANTGELFF,TGCGCCAGCAGCTTGGGTAGGGCGAACACCGGGGAGCTGTTTTTT
few,TRBV5-1,.,TRBJ2-7,CASSLDEGRNEQYF,TGCGCCAGCAGCTTGGACGAGGGACGCAACGAGCAGTACTTC
.,TRBV5-6,TRBD1,TRBJ2-3,CASSRTGAYTDTQYF,TGTGCCAGCAGCAGGACAGGGGCCTACACAGATACGCAGTATTTT
few,TRBV20-1,TRBD2,TRBJ2-3,CSASPGWTSGGLDTQYF,TGCAGTGCTAGCCCCGGCTGGACTAGCGGGGGGTTAGATACGCAGTATTTT
few,TRBV10-1,.,TRBJ2-2,CASSDWGATGELFF,TGCGCCAGCAGTGACTGGGGGGCCACCGGGGAGCTGTTTTTT
.,TRBV7-6,.,TRBJ1-4,CASSFGSPPEKLFF,TGTGCCAGCAGCTTTGGCAGTCCCCCGGAAAAACTGTTTTTT
few,TRBV10-3,TRBD1,TRBJ2-7,CAISEPGQSISYEQYF,TGTGCCATCAGTGAGCCGGGACAGAGTATATCCTACGAGCAGTACTTC
.,TRBV3-1,TRBD1,TRBJ1-1,CASSQGTGNTEAFF,TGTGCCAGCAGCCAAGGGACAGGGAACACTGAAGCTTTCTTT
few,TRBV18,.,TRBJ2-7,CASSPNTIAYEQYF,TGTGCCAGCTCACCAAACACTATAGCCTACGAGCAGTACTTC
few,TRBV5-6,TRBD2,TRBJ2-1,CASSSPLAGVNEQFF,TGTGCCAGCAGCTCTCCCCTAGCGGGGGTCAATGAGCAGTTCTTC
many,TRBV12-3/TRBV12-4,.,TRBJ2-7,CASSPGHVVDEQYF,TGTGCCAGCAGTCCAGGCCATGTTGTCGACGAGCAGTACTTC
many,TRBV5-1,.,TRBJ2-7,CASSGTPGTTYEQYF,TGCGCCAGCAGCGGGACCCCCGGGACAACATACGAGCAGTACTTC
.,TRBV7-9,TRBD1,TRBJ1-3,CASSSTGGITSGNTIYF,TGTGCCAGCAGCTCGACAGGGGGCATCACCTCTGGAAACACCATATATTTT
.,TRBV11-2,TRBD2,TRBJ2-5,CASSLEMTSGGYQETQYF,TGTGCCAGCAGTTTAGAGATGACTAGCGGGGGATACCAAGAGACCCAGTACTTC
many,TRBV9,TRBD2,TRBJ2-5,CASSTPSGGTQETQYF,TGTGCCAGCAGCACCCCTAGCGGGGGGACGCAAGAGACCCAGTACTTC
many,TRBV7-2,.,TRBJ2-3,CASSRGTGTDTQYF,TGTGCCAGCAGCCGGGGCACAGGGACAGATACGCAGTATTTT
many,TRBV19,.,TRBJ2-5,CASSIESSQETQYF,TGTGCCAGTAGTATAGAAAGTAGTCAAGAGACCCAGTACTTC
many,TRBV27,TRBD1,TRBJ2-7,CASSSPGTGVNEQYF,TGTGCCAGCAGTTCACCCGGGACAGGGGTGAACGAGCAGTACTTC
few,TRBV12-3/TRBV12-4,TRBD2,TRBJ2-3,CASSRAGGGTQYF,TGTGCCAGCAGTAGGGCGGGGGGAGGTACGCAGTATTTT
.,TRBV5-5,.,TRBJ1-4,CASSLIQGGGEKLFF,TGTGCCAGCAGCTTAATCCAGGGCGGGGGTGAAAAACTGTTTTTT
.,TRBV6-5,.,TRBJ1-3,CASSYSSNSGGRGNTIYF,TGTGCCAGCAGTTACTCATCCAACTCCGGGGGGCGCGGAAACACCATATATTTT